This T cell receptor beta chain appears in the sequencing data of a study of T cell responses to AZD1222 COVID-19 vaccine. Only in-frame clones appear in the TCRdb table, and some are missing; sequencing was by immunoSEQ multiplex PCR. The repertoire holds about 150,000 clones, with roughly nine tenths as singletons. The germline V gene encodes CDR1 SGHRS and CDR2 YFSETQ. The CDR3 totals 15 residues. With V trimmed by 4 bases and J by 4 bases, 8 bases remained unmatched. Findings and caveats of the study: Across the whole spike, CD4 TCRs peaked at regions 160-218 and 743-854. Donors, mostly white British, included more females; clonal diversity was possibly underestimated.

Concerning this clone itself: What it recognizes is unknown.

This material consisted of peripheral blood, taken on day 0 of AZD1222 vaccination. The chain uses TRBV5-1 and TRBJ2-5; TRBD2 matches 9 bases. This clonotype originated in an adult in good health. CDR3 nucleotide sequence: TGCGCCAGCAGCGCATACGGGACTAGCAGAGAGACCCAGTACTTC. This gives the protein CASSAYGTSRETQYF. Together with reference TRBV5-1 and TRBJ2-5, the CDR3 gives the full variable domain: KAGVTQTPRYLIKTRGQQVTLSCSPISGHRSVSWYQQTPGQGLQFLFEYFSETQRNKGNFPGRFSGRQFSNSRSEMNVSTLELGDSALYLCASSAYGTSRETQYFGPGTRLLVL.